The rows below give T cell receptor beta chains drawn from one sample of a study of blood T cell repertoires in COVID-19. Profiled with immunoSEQ multiplex PCR; TCRdb holds only in-frame clones, not every one. The table lists more than 100,000 clones, about 86% of them singletons. The sequenced sample consisted of peripheral blood. These receptors all stem from a woman between 50 and 59 years old with active or convalescent COVID-19. Each CDR3 is given with its conserved first and last residue. D genes are given only for firm matches. Only part of the rows carry a size: once, few, many, or a class if the clone is expanded.

CDR3aa	CDR3nt	d_gene	abundance	v_gene	j_gene
CASSQEHTFGEVQYF	TGTGCCAGCAGCCAAGAGCACACCTTCGGGGAGGTACAGTACTTC	NA	NA	TRBV3-1/TRBV3-2	TRBJ2-7
CASSPSGTPDLEQFF	TGTGCCAGCAGTCCCTCCGGGACTCCCGATTTAGAGCAGTTCTTC	NA	NA	TRBV6-5	TRBJ2-1
CASRTEPGGGLYNEQFF	TGTGCCAGCAGGACGGAACCGGGGGGCGGGCTGTACAATGAGCAGTTCTTC	NA	few	TRBV4-2	TRBJ2-1
CASTVSGRAGSQNIQYF	TGTGCCAGCACCGTGAGCGGGAGGGCCGGGTCCCAAAACATTCAGTACTTC	NA	NA	TRBV21-1	TRBJ2-4
CASSLTAGNTIYF	TGTGCCAGCAGTTTAACAGCCGGAAACACCATATATTTT	NA	NA	TRBV12-3/TRBV12-4	TRBJ1-3
CATSAGAAGSGEQYF	TGTGCCACCTCAGCGGGGGCGGCCGGGTCCGGTGAGCAGTACTTC	TRBD2	NA	TRBV10-3	TRBJ2-7
CASSPLRTGGDRYEQYF	TGTGCCAGCTCACCCCTCCGGACAGGGGGCGACAGGTACGAGCAGTACTTC	TRBD1	NA	TRBV18	TRBJ2-7
CASSSGTGRGEKLFF	TGTGCCAGCAGCTCGGGGACTGGGCGGGGTGAAAAACTGTTTTTT	NA	NA	TRBV7-9	TRBJ1-4
CASSLADSGYTF	TGTGCCAGCAGCTTGGCCGATAGCGGCTACACCTTC	NA	NA	TRBV5-4	TRBJ1-2
CASSWGQGNEQYF	TGTGCCAGCAGCTGGGGACAGGGGAACGAGCAGTACTTC	TRBD1	NA	TRBV5-4	TRBJ2-7
CASSQGGQGTYEQYF	TGTGCCAGCAGCCAGGGGGGACAGGGAACCTACGAGCAGTACTTC	TRBD1	NA	TRBV9	TRBJ2-7
CAWWGLAGGGDTGELFF	TGTGCCTGGTGGGGACTAGCGGGAGGAGGGGACACCGGGGAGCTGTTTTTT	TRBD2	NA	TRBV30	TRBJ2-2
CASSKITSGRAGGELFF	TGTGCCAGCAGCAAAATTACTAGCGGGAGGGCCGGCGGGGAGCTGTTTTTT	TRBD2	NA	TRBV11-2	TRBJ2-2
CASSESGGNNSPLHF	TGTGCCAGCAGCGAATCAGGGGGCAATAATTCACCCCTCCACTTT	TRBD1	NA	TRBV9	TRBJ1-6
CAITQGTGTDTQYF	TGTGCCATCACGCAGGGGACAGGCACAGATACGCAGTATTTT	TRBD1	NA	TRBV10-3	TRBJ2-3
CASSFQTYEQYF	TGTGCCAGCAGTTTCCAAACCTACGAGCAGTACTTC	NA	NA	TRBV28	TRBJ2-7
CASSTSGNTIYF	TGTGCCAGTAGTACTTCCGGAAACACCATATATTTT	NA	NA	TRBV19	TRBJ1-3
CARSLGRDIEAFF	TGTGCCAGAAGCTTGGGCAGGGACATTGAAGCTTTCTTT	NA	many	TRBV5-3	TRBJ1-1
CASSLDPGQVDNSPLHF	TGTGCCAGCAGCTTAGACCCTGGACAGGTTGATAATTCACCCCTCCACTTT	TRBD1	NA	TRBV7-9	TRBJ1-6
CASSAQLSTGELFF	TGTGCCAGCAGCGCACAGTTGAGCACCGGGGAGCTGTTTTTT	NA	once	TRBV9	TRBJ2-2
CASSLSRGRSPLHF	TGTGCCAGCAGCTTGAGTCGGGGTCGGTCACCCCTCCACTTT	NA	NA	TRBV7-9	TRBJ1-6
CASSLPANTGELFF	TGTGCCAGCAGTTTACCGGCGAACACCGGGGAGCTGTTTTTT	NA	NA	TRBV28	TRBJ2-2
CASSESTGGGQPQHF	TGTGCCAGCAGTGAATCTACAGGGGGCGGTCAGCCCCAGCATTTT	TRBD1	NA	TRBV25-1	TRBJ1-5
CASSLSPGSIYGYTF	TGTGCCAGCAGTTTAAGTCCGGGATCGATCTATGGCTACACCTTC	NA	NA	TRBV27	TRBJ1-2
CASSQAPEGEKLFF	TGTGCCAGCAGCCAAGCTCCGGAGGGAGAAAAACTGTTTTTT	NA	once	TRBV4-2	TRBJ1-4
CASSFGVGRGRSGANVLTF	TGTGCCAGCAGTTTTGGGGTGGGCAGGGGAAGGTCTGGGGCCAACGTCCTGACTTTC	NA	NA	TRBV28	TRBJ2-6
CASNWEMRDYGYTF	TGTGCCAGCAACTGGGAGATGCGGGACTATGGCTACACCTTC	NA	NA	TRBV3-1/TRBV3-2	TRBJ1-2
CASSSLGGQGVGDTQYF	TGTGCCAGCAGCTCCCTGGGCGGCCAGGGGGTCGGAGATACGCAGTATTTT	NA	NA	TRBV12-1	TRBJ2-3
CASSLNSAYVPTSLSTQYF	TGTGCCAGCAGCTTAAACTCGGCCTACGTACCGACTAGTCTGTCGACCCAGTACTTC	NA	few	TRBV7-3	TRBJ2-5
CASSVAHIQYF	TGTGCCAGCAGTGTCGCGCACATTCAGTACTTC	NA	NA	TRBV2	TRBJ2-4
CASSAQQQTEAFF	TGTGCCAGCAGCGCTCAGCAACAGACAGAAGCTTTCTTT	NA	NA	TRBV9	TRBJ1-1
CASTPGQGGYTF	TGCGCCAGCACTCCGGGACAGGGGGGCTACACCTTC	TRBD1	NA	TRBV10-1	TRBJ1-2